This TCR beta chain was identified in a study of T cell repertoires in cytomegalovirus infection. Study-level information: Alongside well-studied HLA-B-restricted CMV epitopes, recently identified HLA-C-restricted CMV epitopes were also used. The public TCR beta signatures pointed to both CMV infection and matching HLA type.

TCRdb redid the calling of the reads with MiXCR, one entry per CDR3 protein. In the table there are 750,000 to 950,000 distinct CDR3 sequences, about 27% of which are singletons. Concerning this clonotype itself: Its matching antigen is unknown.

The study, taken as a whole, reports: CMV-specific TCR beta clonotypes restricted by HLA-C dominated the ex vivo response. Cumulative frequency of public TCR beta families picked out carriers of CMV plus the relevant HLA.

The CDR3 totals 17 residues. V lost 0 bases to trimming and J lost 3 bases, with 15 bases between them. Germline loops: CDR1 SGDLS, CDR2 YYNGEE. This chain uses TRBV9 with TRBJ1-4; unclear D gene. This TCR derives from a human donor in good health (CMV status not recorded). Some clones in this sample may be carry-over from other donors' samples. The sequenced sample was cultured CD8+ T cells from PBMCs, obtained from culture after CMV antigen stimulation. As DNA, the CDR3 is TGTGCCAGCAGCGTAGTGCCCCAGAAGACGGCTAATGAAAAACTGTTTTTT. It codes for CASSVVPQKTANEKLFF. The full variable domain, in which reference TRBV9 and TRBJ1-4 provide the parts outside the CDR3, is DSGVTQTPKHLITATGQRVTLRCSPRSGDLSVYWYQQSLDQGLQFLIQYYNGEERAKGNILERFSAQQFPDLHSELNLSSLELGDSALYFCASSVVPQKTANEKLFFGSGTQLSVL.